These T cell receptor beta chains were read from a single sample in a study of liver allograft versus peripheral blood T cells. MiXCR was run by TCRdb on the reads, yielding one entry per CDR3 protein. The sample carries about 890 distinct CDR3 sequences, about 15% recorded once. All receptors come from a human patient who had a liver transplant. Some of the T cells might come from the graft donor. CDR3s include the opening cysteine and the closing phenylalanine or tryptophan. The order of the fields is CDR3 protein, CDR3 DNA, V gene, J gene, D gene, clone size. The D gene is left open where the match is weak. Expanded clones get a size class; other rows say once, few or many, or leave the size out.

cdr3_aa: CASTTTGNTIYF
cdr3_nt: TGTGCCAGCACCACCACTGGAAACACCATATATTTT
v_call: TRBV6-1
j_call: TRBJ1-3
d_call: NA
clone_size: large

cdr3_aa: CASSLGTMNTEAFF
cdr3_nt: TGTGCCAGCAGTTTAGGGACCATGAACACTGAAGCTTTCTTT
v_call: TRBV27
j_call: TRBJ1-1
d_call: NA
clone_size: hyperexpanded

cdr3_aa: CASSFDRGLNTIYF
cdr3_nt: TGTGCCAGCAGCTTTGATCGCGGCCTGAACACCATATATTTT
v_call: TRBV5-6
j_call: TRBJ1-3
d_call: NA
clone_size: medium-sized

cdr3_aa: CASRGGGSYTEAFF
cdr3_nt: TGTGCCAGTCGGGGCGGGGGGTCTTACACTGAAGCTTTCTTT
v_call: TRBV19
j_call: TRBJ1-1
d_call: NA
clone_size: medium-sized

cdr3_aa: CASSLVSGSAGELFF
cdr3_nt: TGTGCCAGCAGCTTAGTGTCGGGTAGCGCCGGGGAGCTGTTTTTT
v_call: TRBV11-3
j_call: TRBJ2-2
d_call: NA
clone_size: medium-sized

cdr3_aa: CASSSGRSSYNEQFF
cdr3_nt: TGTGCCAGCAGCTCGGGACGGAGCTCATACAATGAGCAGTTCTTC
v_call: TRBV7-2
j_call: TRBJ2-1
d_call: NA
clone_size: large

cdr3_aa: CASSYTDRAEQYF
cdr3_nt: TGTGCCAGCAGTTATACGGACAGGGCCGAGCAGTACTTC
v_call: TRBV27
j_call: TRBJ2-7
d_call: TRBD1
clone_size: NA

cdr3_aa: CAISWAGSNTGELFF
cdr3_nt: TGTGCCATCAGTTGGGCAGGAAGTAACACCGGGGAGCTGTTTTTT
v_call: TRBV10-3
j_call: TRBJ2-2
d_call: NA
clone_size: large

cdr3_aa: CASSPLGGSGEPQHF
cdr3_nt: TGTGCCAGCAGCCCATTGGGGGGATCTGGGGAGCCCCAGCATTTT
v_call: TRBV9
j_call: TRBJ1-5
d_call: NA
clone_size: medium-sized

cdr3_aa: CASSGGRRFQETQYF
cdr3_nt: TGTGCCAGCAGTGGGGGACGGCGCTTTCAAGAGACCCAGTACTTC
v_call: TRBV6-2/TRBV6-3
j_call: TRBJ2-5
d_call: NA
clone_size: medium-sized

cdr3_aa: CASSLRLAGVKDNEQFF
cdr3_nt: TGTGCCAGCAGTTTACGCCTAGCGGGAGTTAAAGACAATGAGCAGTTCTTC
v_call: TRBV12-3/TRBV12-4
j_call: TRBJ2-1
d_call: TRBD2
clone_size: medium-sized

cdr3_aa: CASSRGRGNTEAFF
cdr3_nt: TGTGCCAGCTCACGTGGCAGGGGAAACACTGAAGCTTTCTTT
v_call: TRBV18
j_call: TRBJ1-1
d_call: NA
clone_size: NA

cdr3_aa: CASSPSPSYGYTF
cdr3_nt: TGTGCCAGCAGCCCCTCCCCAAGTTATGGCTACACCTTC
v_call: TRBV6-5
j_call: TRBJ1-2
d_call: NA
clone_size: large

cdr3_aa: CASSSETGGNNEQFF
cdr3_nt: TGTGCCAGCAGCTCCGAAACAGGTGGGAACAATGAGCAGTTCTTC
v_call: TRBV12-3/TRBV12-4
j_call: TRBJ2-1
d_call: NA
clone_size: large

cdr3_aa: CASSLSGTGMASTEAFF
cdr3_nt: TGTGCCAGCAGCCTCTCCGGGACAGGGATGGCGAGTACTGAAGCTTTCTTT
v_call: TRBV3-1
j_call: TRBJ1-1
d_call: TRBD1
clone_size: NA

cdr3_aa: CASGEGGRGIGELFF
cdr3_nt: TGTGCTAGTGGGGAGGGAGGGAGGGGAATCGGGGAGCTGTTTTTT
v_call: TRBV12-5
j_call: TRBJ2-2
d_call: TRBD2
clone_size: few

cdr3_aa: CASSELSRSYNEQFF
cdr3_nt: TGTGCCAGCAGTGAATTATCCCGGTCCTACAATGAGCAGTTCTTC
v_call: TRBV25-1
j_call: TRBJ2-1
d_call: NA
clone_size: medium-sized

cdr3_aa: CASSDEGHLAYQPQHF
cdr3_nt: TGTGCCAGCAGTGATGAGGGACACCTCGCATATCAGCCCCAGCATTTT
v_call: TRBV6-1
j_call: TRBJ1-5
d_call: NA
clone_size: medium-sized

cdr3_aa: CARSFGVKSQVLNYGYTF
cdr3_nt: TGTGCCAGAAGCTTCGGGGTTAAATCACAGGTCCTTAACTATGGCTACACCTTC
v_call: TRBV5-3
j_call: TRBJ1-2
d_call: NA
clone_size: medium-sized

cdr3_aa: CSARRGRIREQFF
cdr3_nt: TGCAGTGCTAGAAGAGGGAGAATCAGGGAGCAGTTCTTC
v_call: TRBV20-1
j_call: TRBJ2-1
d_call: NA
clone_size: medium-sized

cdr3_aa: CATSDPMGAGTGELFF
cdr3_nt: TGTGCCACCAGTGACCCTATGGGGGCGGGCACCGGGGAGCTGTTTTTT
v_call: TRBV24-1
j_call: TRBJ2-2
d_call: NA
clone_size: large

cdr3_aa: CSAAEWGETQYF
cdr3_nt: TGCAGTGCTGCCGAGTGGGGAGAGACCCAGTACTTC
v_call: TRBV20-1
j_call: TRBJ2-5
d_call: NA
clone_size: NA

cdr3_aa: CASSEASKQYF
cdr3_nt: TGTGCCAGCAGTGAAGCTTCAAAGCAGTACTTC
v_call: TRBV6-1
j_call: TRBJ2-7
d_call: NA
clone_size: NA

cdr3_aa: CASSFRLAGTYSYNEQFF
cdr3_nt: TGTGCCAGCAGCTTTAGACTAGCGGGGACTTACTCCTACAATGAGCAGTTCTTC
v_call: TRBV12-3/TRBV12-4
j_call: TRBJ2-1
d_call: TRBD2
clone_size: NA

cdr3_aa: CASSFQGSLGSYNEQFF
cdr3_nt: TGTGCCAGCAGTTTCCAGGGGTCCCTGGGCTCCTACAATGAGCAGTTCTTC
v_call: TRBV12-3/TRBV12-4
j_call: TRBJ2-1
d_call: NA
clone_size: NA

cdr3_aa: CASTPRGTETQYF
cdr3_nt: TGTGCCAGCACCCCGCGGGGGACAGAGACCCAGTACTTC
v_call: TRBV27
j_call: TRBJ2-5
d_call: TRBD2
clone_size: few

cdr3_aa: CASSEATANYGYTF
cdr3_nt: TGTGCCAGCAGTGAAGCGACAGCTAACTATGGCTACACCTTC
v_call: TRBV6-1
j_call: TRBJ1-2
d_call: NA
clone_size: hyperexpanded

cdr3_aa: CSARRAVSNTEAFF
cdr3_nt: TGCAGTGCTAGAAGAGCAGTTTCGAACACTGAAGCTTTCTTT
v_call: TRBV20-1
j_call: TRBJ1-1
d_call: NA
clone_size: medium-sized

cdr3_aa: CSAGRTGMNTEAFF
cdr3_nt: TGCAGTGCTGGAAGGACAGGAATGAACACTGAAGCTTTCTTT
v_call: TRBV20-1
j_call: TRBJ1-1
d_call: TRBD1
clone_size: medium-sized

cdr3_aa: CASSLFRLVGRLDEQFF
cdr3_nt: TGTGCCAGCAGTTTATTTCGACTAGTGGGTAGACTCGATGAGCAGTTCTTC
v_call: TRBV28
j_call: TRBJ2-1
d_call: NA
clone_size: medium-sized

cdr3_aa: CASSLAFGINEQFF
cdr3_nt: TGTGCCAGCAGCTTAGCGTTCGGAATCAATGAGCAGTTCTTC
v_call: TRBV7-2
j_call: TRBJ2-1
d_call: NA
clone_size: medium-sized

cdr3_aa: CASTRALLSYEQYF
cdr3_nt: TGTGCCAGCACTAGGGCCCTACTCTCCTACGAGCAGTACTTC
v_call: TRBV6-2/TRBV6-3
j_call: TRBJ2-7
d_call: NA
clone_size: large

cdr3_aa: CASSLAFGVRTYEQYF
cdr3_nt: TGTGCCAGCTCACTGGCATTCGGGGTTCGGACCTACGAGCAGTACTTC
v_call: TRBV18
j_call: TRBJ2-7
d_call: NA
clone_size: large

cdr3_aa: CASSLEGGLNIQYF
cdr3_nt: TGTGCCAGCAGCTTAGAAGGGGGACTAAACATTCAGTACTTC
v_call: TRBV11-2
j_call: TRBJ2-4
d_call: NA
clone_size: medium-sized

cdr3_aa: CASSARGVTMNTEAFF
cdr3_nt: TGTGCCAGCAGCGCCCGGGGGGTAACTATGAACACTGAAGCTTTCTTT
v_call: TRBV9
j_call: TRBJ1-1
d_call: NA
clone_size: NA

cdr3_aa: CARSPPGQTKNIQYF
cdr3_nt: TGTGCCAGAAGCCCCCCGGGACAGACGAAAAACATTCAGTACTTC
v_call: TRBV5-3
j_call: TRBJ2-4
d_call: TRBD1
clone_size: once

cdr3_aa: CASSPQGTGELFF
cdr3_nt: TGTGCCAGCAGCCCTCAAGGGACAGGGGAGCTGTTTTTT
v_call: TRBV9
j_call: TRBJ2-2
d_call: NA
clone_size: medium-sized

cdr3_aa: CASSVFGQTYDNYGYTF
cdr3_nt: TGTGCCAGCAGTGTATTTGGCCAGACCTACGACAACTATGGCTACACCTTC
v_call: TRBV6-5
j_call: TRBJ1-2
d_call: NA
clone_size: large

cdr3_aa: CASGYRDRGYNEQFF
cdr3_nt: TGTGCTAGTGGTTACCGGGACAGGGGGTACAATGAGCAGTTCTTC
v_call: TRBV12-5
j_call: TRBJ2-1
d_call: TRBD1
clone_size: medium-sized

cdr3_aa: CASSPRDSQTYGYTF
cdr3_nt: TGTGCCAGCAGCCCCCGGGACAGCCAGACCTATGGCTACACCTTC
v_call: TRBV5-4
j_call: TRBJ1-2
d_call: TRBD1
clone_size: large

cdr3_aa: CASSPRRFGEQYF
cdr3_nt: TGTGCCAGCAGCCCACGACGGTTCGGCGAGCAGTACTTC
v_call: TRBV11-1
j_call: TRBJ2-7
d_call: NA
clone_size: medium-sized

cdr3_aa: CASSLGGVRTEAFF
cdr3_nt: TGTGCCAGCAGCTTAGGGGGGGTACGGACTGAAGCTTTCTTT
v_call: TRBV7-2
j_call: TRBJ1-1
d_call: NA
clone_size: large

cdr3_aa: CASSFLGTGYTF
cdr3_nt: TGTGCCAGCAGCTTTTTGGGGACGGGCTACACCTTC
v_call: TRBV7-3
j_call: TRBJ1-2
d_call: NA
clone_size: medium-sized

cdr3_aa: CASSGRNTDTQYF
cdr3_nt: TGTGCCAGCAGCGGCCGGAACACAGATACGCAGTATTTT
v_call: TRBV7-3
j_call: TRBJ2-3
d_call: NA
clone_size: few

cdr3_aa: CSAREDTRRGLRHGYTF
cdr3_nt: TGCAGTGCTAGAGAAGACACCAGGAGGGGGCTAAGGCATGGCTACACCTTC
v_call: TRBV20-1
j_call: TRBJ1-2
d_call: TRBD1
clone_size: large

cdr3_aa: CASSSRTLNEQFF
cdr3_nt: TGTGCCAGCAGTTCCCGGACTCTCAATGAGCAGTTCTTC
v_call: TRBV12-3/TRBV12-4
j_call: TRBJ2-1
d_call: NA
clone_size: medium-sized

cdr3_aa: CASSLRALGNQPQHF
cdr3_nt: TGTGCCAGCAGTTTAAGGGCTTTGGGAAATCAGCCCCAGCATTTT
v_call: TRBV27
j_call: TRBJ1-5
d_call: NA
clone_size: medium-sized

cdr3_aa: CASRPRGGYMMTTEAFF
cdr3_nt: TGTGCCAGCAGACCCCGCGGGGGTTATATGATGACCACTGAAGCTTTCTTT
v_call: TRBV12-3/TRBV12-4
j_call: TRBJ1-1
d_call: NA
clone_size: medium-sized